This T cell receptor beta chain appears in the sequencing data of a study of T cells in Graves' hyperthyroidism and ophthalmopathy. This clonotype was found many times. RNA transcripts gave rise to amplified TCR beta CDR3 regions. TCR CDR3 underwent first-round RT-PCR with the HTBI primer set. TCRdb recomputed calls from the multiplex PCR reads with MiXCR, one row per CDR3 protein. Altogether around 180,000 distinct CDR3 sequences are present, more than 15% being singletons, with the ten largest covering 25% to 35%. Stability of Graves' hyperthyroidism was defined as absent ophthalmopathy progression within 18 months. Newly diagnosed hyperthyroidism patients aged 18 to 65 years had disease lasting under 2 months. Sequenced input: blood. The sequence was obtained from a woman between 50 and 59 years old with Graves' hyperthyroidism.

The CDR3 sequence: CASTGSRGLDYGYTF. The CDR3 DNA reads TGTGCCAGCACCGGCTCCAGGGGGCTCGACTATGGCTACACCTTC. This chain links TRBV6-5 with TRBJ1-2; 8 bases agree with TRBD1. The germline V gene has CDR1 MNHEY and CDR2 SVGAGI. CDR3 length: 15 amino acids. Trimming at V came to 7 bases and at J to 3 bases, leaving 10 bases not matched to a gene.